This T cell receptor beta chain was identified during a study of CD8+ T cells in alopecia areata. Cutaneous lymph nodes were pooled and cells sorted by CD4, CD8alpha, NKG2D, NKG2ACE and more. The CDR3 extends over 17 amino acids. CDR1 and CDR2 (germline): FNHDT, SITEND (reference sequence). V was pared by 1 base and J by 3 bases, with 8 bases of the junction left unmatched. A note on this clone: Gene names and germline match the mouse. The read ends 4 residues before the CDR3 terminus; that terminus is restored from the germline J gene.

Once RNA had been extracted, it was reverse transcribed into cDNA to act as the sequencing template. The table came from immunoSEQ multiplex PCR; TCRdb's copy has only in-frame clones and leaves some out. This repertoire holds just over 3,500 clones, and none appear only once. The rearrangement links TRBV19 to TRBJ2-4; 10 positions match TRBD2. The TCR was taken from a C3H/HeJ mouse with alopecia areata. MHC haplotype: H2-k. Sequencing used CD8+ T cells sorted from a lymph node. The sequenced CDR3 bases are TGTGCCAGCAGTATACGCGCTGGGGGGGCGCAGCAAAAC. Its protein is CASSIRAGGAQQN. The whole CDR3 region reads CASSIRAGGAQQNTLYF.